This note documents a single TCR beta chain sequence. No antigen is known for it. The data were taken from a study of CD8 T cells in ankylosing spondylitis. Whole-study findings and limits: Past studies reported some motif variants in reactive arthritis synovial fluid and blood. Blood of patients with ankylosing spondylitis appeared to be characterized by a TCR beta motif of eight highly homologous variants.

It was by quantitative 5'-RACE with molecular barcodes that TCR beta libraries were made. TCRdb reprocessed the 5' RACE reads with MiXCR, giving one entry per CDR3 protein. In the table there are more than 200,000 distinct CDR3 sequences, roughly 25% of which are singletons. This CDR3 is built from 14 residues. The V end lost 7 bases, the J end lost 1 base, and 15 bases lay between the germline ends. Germline CDR1 SQVTM, CDR2 ANQGSEA. V usage is TRBV29-1 and J usage is TRBJ2-3; possibly TRBD1 for D (6 bases). Sequencing input: blood, either unsorted or a sorted T cell fraction (not recorded which). The receptor was derived from a male donor with ankylosing spondylitis or in good health (not recorded which). DNA of the CDR3: TGCAGCGCCCAAGGGGGACAACGCACAGATACGCAGTATTTT. Encoded protein: CSAQGGQRTDTQYF.